This T cell receptor (beta chain) was captured by sequencing in a study of control samples from healthy donors and cancer patients. TCRdb's copy holds only in-frame clones and misses some; the assay was immunoSEQ multiplex PCR. The data show 90,000 to 110,000 clones, around 82% seen once. This CDR3 has 15 residues. Germline-derived CDR1 and CDR2 are SGHRS and YFSETQ. V dropped 0 bases and J dropped 0 bases, with 8 bases sitting between them. The receptor comes from a woman between 50 and 59 years old in good health. The sequencing sample was made of blood. The chain uses TRBV5-1 and TRBJ2-3; TRBD2 might be the D (6 bases). DNA for the CDR3: TGCGCCAGCAGCTTGGTAGCGGCTAGCACAGATACGCAGTATTTT. It translates to CASSLVAASTDTQYF.